The 8 T cell receptor beta chains in this list originate from one sample, sequenced in a study of blood T cell repertoires in COVID-19. The table came from immunoSEQ multiplex PCR; TCRdb's copy has only in-frame clones and leaves some out. The table has 25,000 to 30,000 clones, around 88% seen once. Sequencing input: peripheral blood. The receptors derive from a man aged 65 to 79 with acute or convalescent COVID-19.

V usage is TRBV29-1 and J usage is TRBJ2-6, with no clear D. The V gene lost 7 bases and the J gene lost 0 bases, with 7 bases spanning the gap. Germline V gene sequence: CDR1 SQVTM, CDR2 ANQGSEA. CDR3 size: 13 residues. As DNA, the CDR3 is TGCAGCGCCGATAGCTCTGGGGCCAACGTCCTGACTTTC. This translates into CSADSSGANVLTF.

The chain uses TRBV4-3 and TRBJ1-4, with TRBD1 as a possible D gene (6 bases). The V gene lost 4 bases and the J gene lost 4 bases, with 22 bases spanning the gap. The CDR3 totals 18 residues. The germline gives CDR1 LGHNA, CDR2 YSLEER. The CDR3 spells CASSRGQERGRGNEKLFF. The CDR3 DNA sequence: TGCGCCAGCAGCCGGGGGCAGGAGAGGGGTCGAGGTAATGAAAAACTGTTTTTT.

The chain combines TRBV7-2 with TRBJ2-1; D gene uncertain. V shed 7 bases and J shed 6 bases, with 13 bases lying between them. The CDR3 extends over 13 amino acids. CDR1 is SGHTA and CDR2 is FQGNSA in the germline V gene. CDR3 sequence (DNA): TGTGCCAGCAACACTATCTTGGGCAATGAGCAGTTCTTC. Translation: CASNTILGNEQFF.

The V and J genes are TRBV7-6 and TRBJ2-7, with TRBD2 matching over 14 bases. The germline V gene has CDR1 SGHVS and CDR2 FNYEAQ. This CDR3 is 15 amino acids long. With V trimmed by 3 bases and J by 3 bases, 1 base remained unmatched. CDR3 amino acids: CASSFGLAGGYEQYF. CDR3 nucleotides: TGTGCCAGCAGCTTCGGACTAGCGGGAGGCTACGAGCAGTACTTC.

This sequence joins TRBV6-5 and TRBJ1-2; tentative D call: TRBD1 (5 bases). Germline assignment: CDR1 MNHEY and CDR2 SVGAGI. The CDR3 has 10 residues. Trimming stripped 6 bases from V and 8 bases from J, with 7 bases between. CDR3: CASSRTGYTF. The CDR3 DNA is TGTGCCAGCAGCAGGACAGGCTACACCTTC.

The table lists this clone with a count of one. The chain has TRBV7-2 and TRBJ2-2; D call uncertain. Germline values: CDR1 SGHTA, CDR2 FQGNSA. This CDR3 is built from 16 residues. V was pared by 0 bases and J by 1 base, with 9 bases between. The CDR3 loop reads CASSLATALNTGELFF. CDR3 nucleotides: TGTGCCAGCAGCTTAGCCACAGCATTGAACACCGGGGAGCTGTTTTTT.

The chain carries TRBV27 and TRBJ2-7, with TRBD2 matching over 7 bases. CDR3 size: 14 residues. V was pared by 1 base and J by 1 base, with 1 base of the junction left unmatched. CDR1 is MNHEY and CDR2 is SMNVEV in the germline V gene (reference sequence). CDR3 in DNA: TGTGCCAGCAGTTTATTGCGGGAGTCCTACGAGCAGTACTTC. This translates into CASSLLRESYEQYF.

This chain links TRBV18 with TRBJ2-7; 7 bases line up with TRBD1. V lost 2 bases to trimming and J lost 3 bases; unmatched junction nucleotides: 7. This CDR3 has 15 residues. CDR1 KGHSH and CDR2 LQKENI come from the germline V gene. CDR3 protein: CASSPGTDYSYEQYF. The CDR3 DNA is TGTGCCAGCTCACCAGGGACAGATTACAGCTACGAGCAGTACTTC. Full variable domain (remainder filled in from reference TRBV18 and TRBJ2-7): NAGVMQNPRHLVRRRGQEARLRCSPMKGHSHVYWYRQLPEEGLKFMVYLQKENIIDESGMPKERFSAEFPKEGPSILRIQQVVRGDSAAYFCASSPGTDYSYEQYFGPGTRLTVT.